The clone carrying this T cell receptor (beta chain) was observed a handful of times. Its target is not known. This entry is derived from a study of post-analysis software for immune sequencing data. Study-level points and caveats: A handful of TRBV segments appeared more often in patients than in controls, and TRBV5-6, TRBV5-1 and TRBV20-1 were among these. Diversity measured as normalized Chao1 was significantly lower in multiple sclerosis patients than in controls.

Every TCR beta cDNA library bore unique molecular identifiers. Hundreds of thousands of cDNA molecules came from about 1 to 10 million T cells. Each CDR3 protein is one row after TCRdb ran MiXCR on the PCR reads. Of approximately 400,000 distinct CDR3 sequences in the sample, approximately 38% were seen once. This CDR3 region has 16 residues. V lost 6 bases and J lost 0; bases outside the gene matches: 3. The rearrangement joins TRBV12-3 or TRBV12-4 to TRBJ1-6; 9 bases fit TRBD1. This receptor was obtained from a girl between 5 and 17 years old with multiple sclerosis. Input material: blood. The CDR3, as DNA: TGTGCCAGCAGCGTGACAGGGGGCTCCTATAATTCACCCCTCCACTTT. This sequence encodes CASSVTGGSYNSPLHF.